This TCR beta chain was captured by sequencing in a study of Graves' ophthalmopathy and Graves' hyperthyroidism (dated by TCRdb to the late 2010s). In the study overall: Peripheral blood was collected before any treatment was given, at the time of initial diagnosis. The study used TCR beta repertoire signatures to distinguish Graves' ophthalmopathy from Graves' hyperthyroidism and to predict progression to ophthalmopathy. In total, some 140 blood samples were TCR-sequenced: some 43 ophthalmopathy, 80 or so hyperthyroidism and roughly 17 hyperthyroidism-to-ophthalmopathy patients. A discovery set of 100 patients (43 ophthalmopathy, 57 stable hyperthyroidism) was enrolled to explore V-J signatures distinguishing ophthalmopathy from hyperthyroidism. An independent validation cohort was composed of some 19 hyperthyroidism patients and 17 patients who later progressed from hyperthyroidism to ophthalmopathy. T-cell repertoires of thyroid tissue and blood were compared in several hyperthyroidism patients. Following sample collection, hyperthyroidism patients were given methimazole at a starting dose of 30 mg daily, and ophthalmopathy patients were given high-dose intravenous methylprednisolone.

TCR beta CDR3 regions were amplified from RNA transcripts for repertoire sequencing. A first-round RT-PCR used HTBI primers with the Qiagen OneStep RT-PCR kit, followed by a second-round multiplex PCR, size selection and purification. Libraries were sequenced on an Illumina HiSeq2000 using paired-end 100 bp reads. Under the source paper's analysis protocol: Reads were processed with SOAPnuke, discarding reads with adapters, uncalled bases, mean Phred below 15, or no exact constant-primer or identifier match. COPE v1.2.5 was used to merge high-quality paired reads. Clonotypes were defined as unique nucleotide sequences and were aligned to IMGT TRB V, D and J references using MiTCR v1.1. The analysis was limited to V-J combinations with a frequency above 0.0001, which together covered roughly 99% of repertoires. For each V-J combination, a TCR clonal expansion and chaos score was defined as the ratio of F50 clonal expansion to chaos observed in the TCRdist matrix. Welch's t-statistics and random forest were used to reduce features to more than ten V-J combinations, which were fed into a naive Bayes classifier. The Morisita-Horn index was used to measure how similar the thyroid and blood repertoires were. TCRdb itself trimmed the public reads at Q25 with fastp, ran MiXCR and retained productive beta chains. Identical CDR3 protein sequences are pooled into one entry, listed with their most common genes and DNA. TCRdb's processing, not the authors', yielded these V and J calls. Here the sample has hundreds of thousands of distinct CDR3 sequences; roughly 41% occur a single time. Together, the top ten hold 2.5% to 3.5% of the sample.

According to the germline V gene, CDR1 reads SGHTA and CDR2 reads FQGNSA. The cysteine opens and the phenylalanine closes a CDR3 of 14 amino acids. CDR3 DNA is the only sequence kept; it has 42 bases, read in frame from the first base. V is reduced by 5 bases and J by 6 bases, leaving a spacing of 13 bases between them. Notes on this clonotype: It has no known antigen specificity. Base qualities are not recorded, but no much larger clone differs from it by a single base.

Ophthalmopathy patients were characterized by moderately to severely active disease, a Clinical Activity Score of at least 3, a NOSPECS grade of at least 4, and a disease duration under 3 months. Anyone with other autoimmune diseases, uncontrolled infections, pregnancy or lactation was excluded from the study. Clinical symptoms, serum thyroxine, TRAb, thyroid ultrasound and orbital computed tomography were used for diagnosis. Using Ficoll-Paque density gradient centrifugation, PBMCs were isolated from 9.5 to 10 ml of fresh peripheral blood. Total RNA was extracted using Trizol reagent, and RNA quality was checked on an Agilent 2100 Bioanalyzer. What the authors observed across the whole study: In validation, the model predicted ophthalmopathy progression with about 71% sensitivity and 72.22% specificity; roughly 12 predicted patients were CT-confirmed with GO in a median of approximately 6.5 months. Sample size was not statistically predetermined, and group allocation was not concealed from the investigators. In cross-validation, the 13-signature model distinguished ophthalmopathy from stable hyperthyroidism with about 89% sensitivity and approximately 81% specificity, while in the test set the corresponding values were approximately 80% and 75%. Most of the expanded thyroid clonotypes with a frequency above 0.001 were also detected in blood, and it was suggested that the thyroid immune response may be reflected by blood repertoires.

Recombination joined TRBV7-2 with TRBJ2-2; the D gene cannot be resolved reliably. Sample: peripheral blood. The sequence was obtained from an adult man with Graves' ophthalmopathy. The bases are TGTGCCAGCAGCCAAGAGCTGAAGGCCGGGGAGCTGTTTTTT. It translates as CASSQELKAGELFF.